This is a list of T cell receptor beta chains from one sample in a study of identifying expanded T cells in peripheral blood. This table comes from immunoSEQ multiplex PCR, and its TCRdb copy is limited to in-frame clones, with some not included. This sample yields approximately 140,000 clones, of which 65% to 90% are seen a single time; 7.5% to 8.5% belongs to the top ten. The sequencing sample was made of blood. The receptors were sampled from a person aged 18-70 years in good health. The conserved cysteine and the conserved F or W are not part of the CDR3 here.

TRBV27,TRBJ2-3,ASSTSSGGTDTQY
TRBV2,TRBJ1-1,ASKNREVTEAF
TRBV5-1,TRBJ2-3,ASSLGGRTDTQY
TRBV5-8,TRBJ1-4,ASRTGQIATNEKLF
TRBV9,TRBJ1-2,ASSETGTGFYGYT
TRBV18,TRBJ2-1,ASSPGQVNEQF
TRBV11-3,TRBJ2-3,ASSQGSSGSKDTQY
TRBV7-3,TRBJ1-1,ASSKVTGTAEAF
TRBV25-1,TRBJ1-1,ASSEVVIRTNTEAF
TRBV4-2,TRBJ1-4,ASSQGFTLGSTNEKLF
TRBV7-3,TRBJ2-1,ASSTDRDNEQF
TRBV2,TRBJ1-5,ASSQQGLLQPQH
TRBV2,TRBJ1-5,ASSDGQGGLNQPQH
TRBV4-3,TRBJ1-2,ASSQGRFGGDYGYT
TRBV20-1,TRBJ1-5,SAGGDQPQH
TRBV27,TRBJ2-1,ASSRTGTTEQF
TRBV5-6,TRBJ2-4,ASSLDGLLAKNIQY
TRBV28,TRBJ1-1,ASSPRGANTEAF
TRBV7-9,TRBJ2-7,ASSRAGTGFFEQY
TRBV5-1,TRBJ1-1,ASNEGGSEAF
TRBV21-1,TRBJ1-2,ASSKEEKGEYGYT
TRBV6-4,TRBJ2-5,ASSVTDQETQY
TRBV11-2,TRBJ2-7,ASSPGTRRGGPNYEQY
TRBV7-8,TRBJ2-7,ASSSGGGPSSYEQY
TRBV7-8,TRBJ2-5,ASSHLLAGVEETQY
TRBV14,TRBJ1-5,ASSQESGQGAGQPQH
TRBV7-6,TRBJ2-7,ASSVRDSSTAEQY
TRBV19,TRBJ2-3,ASSIAHRMTDTQY
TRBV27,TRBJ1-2,ASSPQGQSYGYT
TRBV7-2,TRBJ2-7,ASSLGWQGSAEQY
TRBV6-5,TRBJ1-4,ASSLKGWEKLF
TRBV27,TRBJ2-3,ASSFDPTGRSPSTDTQY
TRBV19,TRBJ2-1,ASNQGARNEQF
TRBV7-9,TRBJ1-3,GGSDTGNTIY
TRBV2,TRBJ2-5,ASSDRGAQGAQY
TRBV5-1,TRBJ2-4,ASSLSWEEVKNIQY
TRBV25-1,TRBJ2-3,ASSVASTDTQY
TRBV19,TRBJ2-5,ASSIGAGGPGTQY
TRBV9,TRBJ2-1,ASSGGGISNEQF
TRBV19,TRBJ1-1,ASSRGQLLTEAF
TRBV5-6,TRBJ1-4,ASRDRTTNEKLF
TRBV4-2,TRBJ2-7,ASSPSQAGTYEQY